The rows below give T cell receptor beta chains drawn from one sample of a study of CD8 T cells in Susac syndrome. TCRdb re-called the immunoSEQ multiplex PCR reads through MiXCR, storing one row per CDR3 protein. The sample consists of 100,000 to 150,000 distinct CDR3 sequences, more than 90% of them appearing once. Sample: CD8+ T cells from PBMCs. All receptors come from a human donor with Susac syndrome. Each CDR3 is given with its conserved first and last residue. Fields, in order: D gene, V gene, J gene, CDR3 DNA, CDR3 protein. A D gene is named only where the DNA matches it firmly.

TRBD1	TRBV5-4	TRBJ1-1	TGTGCCAGCAGCTTACAGGGGGCTTCCACTGAAGCTTTCTTT	CASSLQGASTEAFF
NA	TRBV6-5	TRBJ2-7	TGTGCCAGCAGTTACTCAGCAGGTCACAACGAGCAGTACTTC	CASSYSAGHNEQYF
NA	TRBV11-2	TRBJ2-3	TGTGCCAGCAGCTTAATCAGCACAGATACGCAGTATTTT	CASSLISTDTQYF
NA	TRBV28	TRBJ2-5	TGTGCCAGCAGTGCAGGGGGGGTTCAAGAGACCCAGTACTTC	CASSAGGVQETQYF
TRBD2	TRBV20-1	TRBJ2-1	TGCAGTGCTGAGACCGGGGGGACGACTTACAATGAGCAGTTCTTC	CSAETGGTTYNEQFF
NA	TRBV5-1	TRBJ2-5	TGCGCCAGCTGGGCAGACCAAGAGACCCAGTACTTC	CASWADQETQYF
NA	TRBV12-5	TRBJ2-5	TGTGCTAGTGGTTTGGACAGGGCAGAGACCCAGTACTTC	CASGLDRAETQYF
TRBD1	TRBV4-3	TRBJ1-3	TGCGCCAGCAGCCAGAGGGACAGGACCTTCTCTGGAAACACCATATATTTT	CASSQRDRTFSGNTIYF
NA	TRBV29-1	TRBJ1-2	TGCAGCGTTGTGGCCGGGGGCTATGGCTACACCTTC	CSVVAGGYGYTF
TRBD2	TRBV13	TRBJ2-5	TGTGCCAGCAGCTCTAGACTAGCGGAAGAGACCCAGTACTTC	CASSSRLAEETQYF
TRBD1	TRBV2	TRBJ1-4	TGTGCCAGCAGCGAAAACAGGGGGCTGAGTAATGAAAAACTGTTTTTT	CASSENRGLSNEKLFF